This T cell receptor beta chain was sequenced in a study of cytomegalovirus exposure and HLA in healthy donors. V lost 4 bases and J lost 3, with 13 bases in between. The CDR3 has 15 residues. Germline assignment: CDR1 SGHAT and CDR2 FQNNGV. This clone was counted a single time. Researchers ran the PCR with 60 Vbeta and 13 Jbeta primers. Some clones are missing from TCRdb's copy, which holds only in-frame ones; the method was immunoSEQ multiplex PCR. This sample carries 140,000 or so clones, 70% to 85% of them seen once, and the ten largest clones take roughly 3.4%. The rearrangement uses TRBV11-2 and TRBJ2-1, with a possible D match to TRBD1 (5 bases). The source is a male donor in good health and CMV-seronegative. Sequencing used PBMCs. CDR3 residues: CASSYNIGVYNEQFF. In DNA, the CDR3 is TGTGCCAGCAGCTACAACATAGGGGTCTACAATGAGCAGTTCTTC. Combining the CDR3 with reference TRBV11-2 and TRBJ2-1 gives the whole variable domain EAGVAQSPRYKIIEKRQSVAFWCNPISGHATLYWYQQILGQGPKLLIQFQNNGVVDDSQLPKDRFSAERLKGVDSTLKIQPAKLEDSAVYLCASSYNIGVYNEQFFGPGTRLTVL.